The 14 T cell receptor beta chains in this list originate from one sample, sequenced in a study of blood T cell repertoires in COVID-19. The repertoire was sequenced with immunoSEQ multiplex PCR; TCRdb's copy has only in-frame clones and lacks some. The data contain about 410,000 clones, roughly nine tenths of them singletons. Sequencing input: PBMCs or T cells enriched from blood (not recorded which). The receptors were gathered from a woman in her twenties or thirties who had recovered from COVID-19.

V and J are TRBV6-6 and TRBJ2-5; D is perhaps TRBD2 (5 bases). Trimming took 3 bases from V and 2 from J, leaving 10 bases between them. Germline CDR1 reads MNHNY; CDR2 reads SVGAGI (reference sequence). This CDR3 comprises 14 residues. The CDR3 DNA reads as TGTGCCAGCAGTTATTCCGGACTGCAAGAGACCCAGTACTTC. Translation gives CASSYSGLQETQYF.

This chain connects TRBV14 to TRBJ1-1; 9 bases align to TRBD1. The CDR3 is 14 amino acids. Germline values: CDR1 SGHDN, CDR2 FVKESK. Germline trimming cut 4 bases from V and 5 bases from J; bases unmatched to any gene: 5. CDR3 DNA sequence: TGTGCCAGCAGCCCACAGGGGGCGGGAACTGAAGCTTTCTTT. It codes for CASSPQGAGTEAFF.

The chain has TRBV25-1 and TRBJ1-1; weak D call: TRBD1 (5 bases). Germline CDR1 is MGHDK and CDR2 is SYGVNS. The CDR3 consists of 14 residues. Trimming removed 9 bases at V and 4 bases at J, with 18 bases between. The CDR3 bases are TGTGCCAGTTCCCGCCTCGGGGGAGTCACTGAAGCTTTCTTT. This sequence encodes CASSRLGGVTEAFF.

The rearrangement joins TRBV10-3 to TRBJ2-1; D possibly corresponds to TRBD2 (5 bases). The germline gives CDR1 ENHRY, CDR2 SYGVKD. The length of the CDR3 is 12 residues. The V end was cut by 8 bases, the J end by 1 base, with 6 bases between. CDR3: CAIGGSYNEQFF. CDR3 sequence (DNA): TGTGCCATCGGAGGATCCTACAATGAGCAGTTCTTC.

This chain links TRBV12-3 or TRBV12-4 with TRBJ1-2; a possible D gene is TRBD1 (5 bases). This CDR3 has 13 residues. V was clipped by 0 bases and J by 13 bases, with 15 bases between them. CDR3 sequence: CASSLALGGEGTF. The CDR3 nucleotides read TGTGCCAGCAGTTTAGCCCTGGGGGGAGAGGGCACCTTC.

The rearrangement uses TRBV5-4 and TRBJ1-1; no reliable D call. Deletions cut 5 bases from V and 6 bases from J, with 17 bases between. Germline V gene data show CDR1 as SGHNT and CDR2 as YYREEE (reference sequence). This CDR3 contains 14 residues. CDR3 amino acids: CASRTQVPEPEAFF. The DNA of the CDR3 is TGTGCCAGCAGGACTCAAGTCCCCGAGCCTGAAGCTTTCTTT.

V and J are TRBV7-2 and TRBJ2-7; TRBD1 matches 9 bases. There are 15 residues in the CDR3. J was trimmed by 1 base and V by 5 bases; bases with no gene match: 6. From germline, CDR1 is SGHTA and CDR2 FQGNSA. CDR3 coding DNA: TGTGCCAGCAGCCAACTTGGGACAGGGTCCTACGAGCAGTACTTC. Encoded protein: CASSQLGTGSYEQYF.

V is TRBV11-2 and J is TRBJ1-1, with D possibly matching TRBD1 (5 bases). The germline V gene encodes CDR1 SGHAT and CDR2 FQNNGV. The germline V and J ends were trimmed by 3 bases and 1 base, with 9 bases remaining between them. This CDR3 contains 14 residues. In DNA form, the CDR3 reads TGTGCCAGCAGCTTGATCGACAGGAACACTGAAGCTTTCTTT. This sequence encodes CASSLIDRNTEAFF.

This clone was counted a few times. The gene calls are TRBV7-2 and TRBJ2-5; TRBD2 matches at 14 bases. Trimming cost V 5 bases and J 4 bases; bases outside gene matches: 3. Germline CDR1 and CDR2: SGHTA and FQGNSA. The CDR3 spans 15 residues. The CDR3 here is CASSEGLAGVETQYF. Written as DNA, the CDR3 is TGTGCCAGCAGCGAGGGACTAGCGGGAGTAGAGACCCAGTACTTC.

This chain uses TRBV11-2 with TRBJ1-2; D gene uncertain. The CDR3 contains 13 residues. Per germline, CDR1 SGHAT and CDR2 FQNNGV. V gave up 5 bases and J gave up 4 bases, with 11 bases separating them. The CDR3 DNA reads as TGTGCCAGCAGCCTCGGACTGTCCTATGGCTACACCTTC. This sequence encodes CASSLGLSYGYTF.

This clone has just one count. The V gene is TRBV12-3 or TRBV12-4, the J gene TRBJ1-4; no definite D call. V was cut by 8 bases and J by 8 bases, with 12 bases left in between. CDR3 length: 12 residues. CDR3 sequence reads: CASEGIDEKLFF. CDR3 DNA sequence: TGTGCCAGCGAGGGTATAGACGAAAAACTGTTTTTT.

The chain joins TRBV6-1 to TRBJ2-1; TRBD2 is a possible D gene (5 bases). CDR3 length: 15 residues. Germline CDR1 MNHNS, CDR2 SASEGT. Trimming pared 2 bases from V and 2 bases from J, leaving 10 bases between. The CDR3 is CASSEFSGAYNEQFF. In DNA form, the CDR3 reads TGTGCCAGCAGTGAATTCAGCGGAGCCTACAATGAGCAGTTCTTC.

The chain couples TRBV19 to TRBJ1-1, with D perhaps matching TRBD1 (6 bases). The V and J ends lost 3 bases and 8 bases respectively, with 34 bases between them. CDR3 length equals 20 residues. Germline V lookup: CDR1 LNHDA, CDR2 SQIVND (reference sequence). The CDR3 DNA sequence: TGTGCCAGTAGTATTGTTGTCCCCGGTCAATTTTACGTAACAGGGTCGGAAGCTTTCTTT. Encoded protein: CASSIVVPGQFYVTGSEAFF.

J is TRBJ2-2 and V is TRBV3-1 (or the pseudogene TRBV3-2), with D tentatively TRBD1 (6 bases). V lost 4 bases, J lost 6 bases, and 12 bases lay in between. CDR1 is LGHDT and CDR2 is YNNKEL in the germline V gene (reference sequence). The CDR3 extends over 14 amino acids. The CDR3 spells CASSPIGGPGELFF. The CDR3 DNA reads TGTGCCAGCAGCCCCATAGGGGGACCCGGGGAGCTGTTTTTT.